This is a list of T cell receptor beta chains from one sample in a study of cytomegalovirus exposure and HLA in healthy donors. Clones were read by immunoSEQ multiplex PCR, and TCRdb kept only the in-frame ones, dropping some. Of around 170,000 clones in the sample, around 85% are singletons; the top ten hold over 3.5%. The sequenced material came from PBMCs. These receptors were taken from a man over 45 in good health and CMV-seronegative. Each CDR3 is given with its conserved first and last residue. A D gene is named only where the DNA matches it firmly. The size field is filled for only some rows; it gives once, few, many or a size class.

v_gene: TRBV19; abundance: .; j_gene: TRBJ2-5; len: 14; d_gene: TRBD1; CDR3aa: CASSIDLGTGTQYF; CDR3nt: TGTGCCAGTAGTATAGATCTCGGGACAGGGACCCAGTACTTC
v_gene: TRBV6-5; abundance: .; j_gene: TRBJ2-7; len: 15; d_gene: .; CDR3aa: CASSPLGQIFYEQYF; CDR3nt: TGTGCCAGCAGTCCCCTCGGACAGATTTTCTACGAGCAGTACTTC
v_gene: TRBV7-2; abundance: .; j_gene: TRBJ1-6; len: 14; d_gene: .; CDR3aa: CASSSGEYNSPLHF; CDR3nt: TGTGCCAGCAGCTCAGGGGAATACAATTCACCCCTCCACTTT
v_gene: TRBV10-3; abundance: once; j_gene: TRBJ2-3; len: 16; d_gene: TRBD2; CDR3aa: CVSRAGRVLSTDTQYF; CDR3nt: TGTGTCTCCAGGGCAGGGAGGGTACTTAGCACAGATACGCAGTATTTT
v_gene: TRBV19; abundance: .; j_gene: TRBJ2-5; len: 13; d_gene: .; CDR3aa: CASSRDYQETQYF; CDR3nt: TGTGCCAGTAGTCGGGACTACCAAGAGACCCAGTACTTC
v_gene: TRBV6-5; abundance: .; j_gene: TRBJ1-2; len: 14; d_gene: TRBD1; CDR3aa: CASSSDRGLNGYTF; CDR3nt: TGTGCCAGCAGTTCGGACAGGGGGCTGAATGGCTACACCTTC
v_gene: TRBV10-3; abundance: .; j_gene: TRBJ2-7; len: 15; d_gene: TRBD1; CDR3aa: CAMGQGRIGSYEQYF; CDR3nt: TGTGCCATGGGACAGGGTCGAATTGGTTCCTACGAGCAGTACTTC
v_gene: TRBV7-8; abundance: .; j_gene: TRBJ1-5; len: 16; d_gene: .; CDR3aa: CASSLGGSRADQPQHF; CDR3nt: TGTGCCAGCAGCTTAGGAGGTTCCAGGGCAGATCAGCCCCAGCATTTT
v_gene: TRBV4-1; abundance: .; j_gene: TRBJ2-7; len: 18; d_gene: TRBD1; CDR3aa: CASSLIFLGQGTLSEQYF; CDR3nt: TGCGCCAGCAGCCTCATATTTTTGGGACAGGGGACCTTAAGCGAGCAGTACTTC
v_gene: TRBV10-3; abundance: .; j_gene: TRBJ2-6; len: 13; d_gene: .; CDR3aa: CAIRGPGANVLTF; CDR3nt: TGTGCCATCAGGGGGCCCGGGGCCAACGTCCTGACTTTC
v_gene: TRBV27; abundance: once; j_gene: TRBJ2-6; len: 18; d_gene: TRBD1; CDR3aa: CASTYSGTGVAGANVLTF; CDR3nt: TGTGCCAGCACCTACTCCGGGACAGGGGTTGCCGGGGCCAACGTCCTGACTTTC
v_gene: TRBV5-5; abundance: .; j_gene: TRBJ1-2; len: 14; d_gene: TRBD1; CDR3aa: CASSSDRGRYGYTF; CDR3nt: TGTGCCAGCAGCTCTGACAGGGGCCGGTATGGCTACACCTTC
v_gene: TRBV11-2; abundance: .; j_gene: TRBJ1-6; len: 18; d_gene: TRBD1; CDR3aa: CASSAGQATASYNSPLHF; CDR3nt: TGTGCCAGCAGCGCGGGACAGGCTACGGCCTCCTATAATTCACCCCTCCACTTT
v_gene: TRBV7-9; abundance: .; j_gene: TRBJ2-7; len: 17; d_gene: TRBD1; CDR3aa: CASSFPLGRTGSYEQYF; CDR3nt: TGTGCCAGCAGCTTTCCTCTCGGAAGGACAGGTTCCTACGAGCAGTACTTC
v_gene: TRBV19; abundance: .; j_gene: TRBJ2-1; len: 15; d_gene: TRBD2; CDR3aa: CASSMGLADYNEQFF; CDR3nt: TGTGCCAGTAGTATGGGACTAGCGGATTACAATGAGCAGTTCTTC
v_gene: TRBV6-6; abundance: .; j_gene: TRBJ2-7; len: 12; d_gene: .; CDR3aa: CASSYSSHEQYF; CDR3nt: TGTGCCAGCAGTTACTCGAGCCACGAGCAGTACTTC
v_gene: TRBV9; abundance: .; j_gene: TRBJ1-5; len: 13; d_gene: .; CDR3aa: CASGTESSQPQHF; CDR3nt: TGTGCCAGCGGTACCGAGTCTAGTCAGCCCCAGCATTTT
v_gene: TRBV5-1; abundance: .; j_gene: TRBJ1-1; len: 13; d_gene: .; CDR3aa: CASSPTGHTEAFF; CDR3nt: TGCGCCAGCAGCCCTACTGGGCACACTGAAGCTTTCTTT
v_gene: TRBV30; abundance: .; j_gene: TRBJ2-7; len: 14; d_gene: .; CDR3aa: CAWARGPSSYEQYF; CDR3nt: TGTGCCTGGGCCAGGGGTCCTAGCTCCTACGAGCAGTACTTC
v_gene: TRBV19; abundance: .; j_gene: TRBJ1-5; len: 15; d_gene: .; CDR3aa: CASSIVGGNNQPQHF; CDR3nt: TGTGCCAGTAGTATAGTGGGGGGAAACAATCAGCCCCAGCATTTT
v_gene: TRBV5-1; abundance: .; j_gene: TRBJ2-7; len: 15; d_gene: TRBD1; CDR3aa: CASSTKQGADNEQYF; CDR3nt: TGCGCCAGCAGCACCAAACAGGGGGCGGACAACGAGCAGTACTTC
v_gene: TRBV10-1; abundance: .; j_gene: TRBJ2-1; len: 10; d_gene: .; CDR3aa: CASGINEQFF; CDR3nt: TGCGCCAGCGGCATCAATGAGCAGTTCTTC
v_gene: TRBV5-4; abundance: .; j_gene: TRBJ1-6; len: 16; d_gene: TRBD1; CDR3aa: CASSQGTGGLYSPLHF; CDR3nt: TGTGCCAGCAGCCAAGGGACAGGGGGCCTTTATTCACCCCTCCACTTT
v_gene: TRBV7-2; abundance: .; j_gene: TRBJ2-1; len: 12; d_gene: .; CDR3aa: CASSLSSSGQFF; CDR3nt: TGTGCCAGCAGCTTATCTAGCAGCGGGCAGTTCTTC
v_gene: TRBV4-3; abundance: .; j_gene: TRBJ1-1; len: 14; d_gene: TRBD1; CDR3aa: CASSLGQGNTEAFF; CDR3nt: TGCGCCAGCAGCCTCGGACAGGGGAACACTGAAGCTTTCTTT
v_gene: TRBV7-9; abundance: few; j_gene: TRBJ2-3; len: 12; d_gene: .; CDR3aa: CASSPTADTQYF; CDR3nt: TGTGCCAGCAGTCCGACAGCAGATACGCAGTATTTT
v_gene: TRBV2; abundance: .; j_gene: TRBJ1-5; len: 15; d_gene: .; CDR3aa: CASSEGQISNQPQHF; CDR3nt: TGTGCCAGCAGTGAAGGGCAGATTAGCAATCAGCCCCAGCATTTT
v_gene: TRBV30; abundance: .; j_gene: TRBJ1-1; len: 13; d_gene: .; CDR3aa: CAWVRQANTEAFF; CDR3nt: TGTGCCTGGGTTCGACAGGCGAACACTGAAGCTTTCTTT
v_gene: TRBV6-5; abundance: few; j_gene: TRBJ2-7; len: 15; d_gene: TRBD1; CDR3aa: CASSYSDRYPHEQYF; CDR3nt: TGTGCCAGCAGTTACTCGGACAGGTACCCCCACGAGCAGTACTTC
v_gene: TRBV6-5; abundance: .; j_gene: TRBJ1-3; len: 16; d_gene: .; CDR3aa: CASSYSRQARGNTIYF; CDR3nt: TGTGCCAGCAGTTACTCGAGACAGGCACGGGGAAACACCATATATTTT
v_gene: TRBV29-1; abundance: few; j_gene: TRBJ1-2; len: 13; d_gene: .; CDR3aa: CSVEEVQNYGYTF; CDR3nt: TGCAGCGTTGAAGAAGTACAGAACTATGGCTACACCTTC
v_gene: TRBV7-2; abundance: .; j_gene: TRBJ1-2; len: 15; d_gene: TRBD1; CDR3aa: CASSPGTASVYGYTF; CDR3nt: TGTGCCAGCAGCCCCGGGACAGCCTCAGTATATGGCTACACCTTC
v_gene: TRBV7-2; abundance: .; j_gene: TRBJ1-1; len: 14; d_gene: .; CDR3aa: CASSSAGGARTAFF; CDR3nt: TGTGCCAGCAGCTCGGCTGGGGGGGCCCGCACGGCTTTCTTT
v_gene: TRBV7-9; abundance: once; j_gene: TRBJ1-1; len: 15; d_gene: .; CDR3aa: CASSLGQTVNTEAFF; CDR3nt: TGTGCCAGCAGCTTAGGTCAAACAGTGAACACTGAAGCTTTCTTT
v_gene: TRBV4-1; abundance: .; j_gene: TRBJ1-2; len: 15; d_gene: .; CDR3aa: CASSQGFQGGNGYTF; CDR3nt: TGCGCCAGCAGCCAAGGGTTTCAAGGAGGTAATGGCTACACCTTC
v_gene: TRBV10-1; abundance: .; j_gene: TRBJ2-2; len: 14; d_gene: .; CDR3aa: CASSVKRVSGELFF; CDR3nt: TGCGCCAGCAGTGTTAAGAGGGTTTCCGGGGAGCTGTTTTTT
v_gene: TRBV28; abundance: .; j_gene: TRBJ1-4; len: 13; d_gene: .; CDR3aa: CASSRVEGEKLFF; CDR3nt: TGTGCCAGCAGTAGAGTTGAGGGTGAAAAACTGTTTTTT
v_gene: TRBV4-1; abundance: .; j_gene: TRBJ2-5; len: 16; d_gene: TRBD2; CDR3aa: CASSFRGGKREETQYF; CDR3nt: TGCGCCAGCAGCTTCCGGGGGGGTAAAAGGGAAGAGACCCAGTACTTC
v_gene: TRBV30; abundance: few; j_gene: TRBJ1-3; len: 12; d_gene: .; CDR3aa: CAQRQTGNTIYF; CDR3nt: TGTGCCCAAAGACAGACTGGAAACACCATATATTTT
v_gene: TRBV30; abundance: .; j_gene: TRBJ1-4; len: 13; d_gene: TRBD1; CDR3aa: CAWRTGSNEKLFF; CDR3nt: TGTGCCTGGCGGACAGGAAGTAATGAAAAACTGTTTTTT
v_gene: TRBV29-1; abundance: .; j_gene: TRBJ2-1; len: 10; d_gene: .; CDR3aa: CSVDNNEQFF; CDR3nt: TGCAGCGTTGACAATAATGAGCAGTTCTTC
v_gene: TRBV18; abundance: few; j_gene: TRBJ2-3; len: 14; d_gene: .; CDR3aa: CASSPLGVADTQYF; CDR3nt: TGTGCCAGCTCACCACTAGGGGTGGCAGATACGCAGTATTTT
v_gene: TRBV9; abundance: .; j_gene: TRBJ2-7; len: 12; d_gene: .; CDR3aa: CASSGLTGEQYF; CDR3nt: TGTGCCAGCAGCGGGTTGACGGGGGAGCAGTACTTC
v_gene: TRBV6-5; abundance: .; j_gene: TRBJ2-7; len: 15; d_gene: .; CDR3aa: CASSYKGQNLYEQYF; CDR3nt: TGTGCCAGCAGTTACAAGGGACAAAATCTCTACGAGCAGTACTTC
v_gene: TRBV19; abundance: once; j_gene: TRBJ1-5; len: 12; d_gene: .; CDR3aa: CASSMTGEAQHF; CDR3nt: TGTGCCAGTAGTATGACAGGTGAAGCCCAGCATTTT
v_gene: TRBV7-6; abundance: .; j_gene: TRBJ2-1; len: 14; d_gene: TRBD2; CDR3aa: CASSSGGTYNEQFF; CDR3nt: TGTGCCAGCAGCTCGGGGGGGACCTACAATGAGCAGTTCTTC
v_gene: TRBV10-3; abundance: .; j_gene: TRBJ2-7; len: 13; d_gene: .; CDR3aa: CAISTTEHYEQYF; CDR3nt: TGTGCCATCAGCACTACGGAACACTACGAGCAGTACTTC
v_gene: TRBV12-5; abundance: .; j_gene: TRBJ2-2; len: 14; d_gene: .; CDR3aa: CASGPGRRGGELFF; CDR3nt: TGTGCTAGTGGCCCGGGACGGAGGGGCGGGGAGCTGTTTTTT
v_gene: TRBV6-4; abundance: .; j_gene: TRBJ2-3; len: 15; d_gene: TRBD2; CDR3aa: CASSVAAGGPDTQYF; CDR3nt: TGTGCCAGCAGTGTCGCAGCGGGGGGGCCAGATACGCAGTATTTT
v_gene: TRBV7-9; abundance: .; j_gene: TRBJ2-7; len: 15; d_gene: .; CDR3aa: CASSPRGQNAYEQYF; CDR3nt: TGTGCCAGCAGCCCCCGAGGACAGAACGCCTACGAGCAGTACTTC
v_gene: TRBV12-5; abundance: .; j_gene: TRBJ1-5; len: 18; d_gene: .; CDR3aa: CASGFRVPLGSTDQPQHF; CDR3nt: TGTGCTAGTGGTTTCAGGGTACCCCTCGGGAGTACCGATCAGCCCCAGCATTTT
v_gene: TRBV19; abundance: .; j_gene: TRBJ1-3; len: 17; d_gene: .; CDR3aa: CASSIPGDRSSGNTIYF; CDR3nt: TGTGCCAGTAGTATACCCGGCGACCGGAGCTCTGGAAACACCATATATTTT
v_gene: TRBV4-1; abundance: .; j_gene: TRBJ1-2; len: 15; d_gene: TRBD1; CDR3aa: CASSQGDRGSLGYTF; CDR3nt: TGCGCCAGCAGCCAAGGGGACAGGGGGTCATTGGGCTACACCTTC